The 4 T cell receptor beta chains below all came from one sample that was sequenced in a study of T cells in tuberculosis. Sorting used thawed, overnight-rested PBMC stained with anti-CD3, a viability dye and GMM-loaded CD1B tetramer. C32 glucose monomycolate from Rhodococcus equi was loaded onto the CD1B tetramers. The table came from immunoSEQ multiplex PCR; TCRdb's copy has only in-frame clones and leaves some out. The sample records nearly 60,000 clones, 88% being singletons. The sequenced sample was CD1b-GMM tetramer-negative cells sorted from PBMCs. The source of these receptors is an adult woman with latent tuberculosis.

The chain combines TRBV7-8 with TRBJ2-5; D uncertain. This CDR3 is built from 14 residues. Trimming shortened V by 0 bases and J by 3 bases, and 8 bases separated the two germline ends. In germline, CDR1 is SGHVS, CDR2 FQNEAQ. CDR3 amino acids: CASSLAPIKETQYF. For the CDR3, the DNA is TGTGCCAGCAGCTTAGCTCCTATAAAAGAGACCCAGTACTTC.

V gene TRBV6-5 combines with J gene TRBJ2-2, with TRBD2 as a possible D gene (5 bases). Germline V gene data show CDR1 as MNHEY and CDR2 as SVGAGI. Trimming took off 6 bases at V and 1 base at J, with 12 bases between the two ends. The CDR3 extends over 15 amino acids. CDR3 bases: TGTGCCAGCAGACCTACGGGGTTGAACACCGGGGAGCTGTTTTTT. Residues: CASRPTGLNTGELFF.

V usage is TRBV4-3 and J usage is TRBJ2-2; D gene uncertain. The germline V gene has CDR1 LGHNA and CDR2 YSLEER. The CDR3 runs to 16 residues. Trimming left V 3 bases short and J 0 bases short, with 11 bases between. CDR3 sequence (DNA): TGCGCCAGCAGCCACAATCTCCGAGCGAACACCGGGGAGCTGTTTTTT. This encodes CASSHNLRANTGELFF.

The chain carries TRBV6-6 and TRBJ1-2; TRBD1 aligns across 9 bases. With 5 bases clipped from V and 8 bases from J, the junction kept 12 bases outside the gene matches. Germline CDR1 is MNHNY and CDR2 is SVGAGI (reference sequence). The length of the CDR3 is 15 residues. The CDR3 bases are TGTGCCAGCAGTCCTCAGAACAGGGGGCCAGGAGGCTACACCTTC. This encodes CASSPQNRGPGGYTF.